These T cell receptor beta chains were read from a single sample in a study of T cell repertoires in cytomegalovirus infection. Their antigen targets remain unknown. TCRdb reprocessed the reads with MiXCR, giving one entry per CDR3 protein. This table has 450,000 to 650,000 distinct CDR3 sequences, 40% appearing once. Sequenced material: cultured PBMCs, taken from culture after CMV antigen stimulation. Every receptor here comes from a human donor in good health (CMV status not recorded). Some clones in this sample may be carry-over from other donors' samples. Each CDR3 is given with its conserved first and last residue. The order of the fields is J gene, clone size, V gene, D gene, CDR3 DNA, CDR3 protein. The D gene is left open where the match is weak. Expanded clones are given a class, and other clones once, few, many or no size at all.

J: TRBJ2-7
size: -
V: TRBV11-2
D: -
DNA: TGTGCCAGCAGCCGGGACGGGCTGTCCTACGAGCAGTACTTC
CDR3: CASSRDGLSYEQYF

J: TRBJ2-6
size: many
V: TRBV7-2
D: -
DNA: TGTGCCAGCACCCCGGGGAGGGGGCCCCCCTCTGGGGCCAACGTCCTGACTTTC
CDR3: CASTPGRGPPSGANVLTF

J: TRBJ2-1
size: few
V: TRBV12-3/TRBV12-4
D: -
DNA: TGTGCCAGCAGTTGGGGTTTTGCCTATGAGCAGTTCTTC
CDR3: CASSWGFAYEQFF

J: TRBJ1-1
size: -
V: TRBV7-9
D: -
DNA: TGTGCCAGCAGCTATGGACGGTTTGAAGCTTTCTTT
CDR3: CASSYGRFEAFF

J: TRBJ1-4
size: -
V: TRBV2
D: -
DNA: TGTGCCAGCCAAACAGACCGTGAAAAACTGTTTTTT
CDR3: CASQTDREKLFF

J: TRBJ1-5
size: few
V: TRBV6-1
D: -
DNA: TGTGCCAGCAGTGCAGAACAGGGCAGATATCAGCCCCAGCATTTT
CDR3: CASSAEQGRYQPQHF

J: TRBJ2-1
size: -
V: TRBV11-2
D: -
DNA: TGTGCCAGCAGCGCGCCTCGCCCCGCTTACAATGAGCAGTTCTTC
CDR3: CASSAPRPAYNEQFF

J: TRBJ2-3
size: few
V: TRBV6-1
D: TRBD2
DNA: TGTGCCAGCAGTGAACTGGGCCCCGGGGGGACCACAGATACGCAGTATTTT
CDR3: CASSELGPGGTTDTQYF

J: TRBJ2-1
size: few
V: TRBV7-2
D: -
DNA: TGTGCCAGCAGCGGGAAGGGGGGCCCCGGGGGACAGCAGTTCTTC
CDR3: CASSGKGGPGGQQFF

J: TRBJ2-7
size: -
V: TRBV12-3/TRBV12-4
D: -
DNA: TGTGCCAGCAGTTCGTCTTGGATACTCATGAACGAGCAGTACTTC
CDR3: CASSSSWILMNEQYF

J: TRBJ2-5
size: few
V: TRBV7-2
D: -
DNA: TGTGCCAGCAGCTTTCGGGCCTCGGAGACCCAGTACTTC
CDR3: CASSFRASETQYF

J: TRBJ1-5
size: -
V: TRBV6-4
D: -
DNA: TGTGCCAGCAGTGACGGGCGACCGGGGCCCTATAGCAATCAGCCCCAGCATTTT
CDR3: CASSDGRPGPYSNQPQHF

J: TRBJ1-1
size: -
V: TRBV7-8
D: -
DNA: TGTGCCAGCAGCTTCCCCCGGTCCGGCAGGGAGGGAAGCACTGAAGCTTTCTTT
CDR3: CASSFPRSGREGSTEAFF

J: TRBJ1-1
size: -
V: TRBV7-9
D: TRBD1
DNA: TGTGCCAGCAGCCCAGTCAGGGGGCCGGACACTGAAGCTTTCTTT
CDR3: CASSPVRGPDTEAFF